Below, 20 T cell receptor beta chains from the same sample are listed, as sequenced in a study of T cell changes during pregnancy in multiple sclerosis. Repertoires were generated with immunoSEQ multiplex PCR, while TCRdb's copy carries only in-frame clones and drops some. The table records around 100,000 clones, approximately 90% of them present only once. The sample in question was peripheral blood, obtained in the third trimester of pregnancy. All receptors come from a female donor with multiple sclerosis, enrolled in a pregnancy study.

The chain joins TRBV5-4 to TRBJ1-2; no definite D call. Germline lookup yields CDR1 SGHNT and CDR2 YYREEE (reference sequence). Trimming stripped 4 bases from V and 6 bases from J, with 13 bases between. The CDR3 is 13 residues long. CDR3 amino acids: CASSQPAGDGYTF. The CDR3 DNA reads as TGTGCCAGCAGCCAACCAGCCGGGGATGGCTACACCTTC.

This sequence joins TRBV6-5 and TRBJ1-2; 7 nucleotides match TRBD1. V lost 4 bases and J lost 3; bases outside the gene matches: 11. CDR3 length equals 16 residues. Per the germline V gene, CDR1 is MNHEY and CDR2 is SVGAGI. The chain's CDR3 is CASSSATGTVYYGYTF. The CDR3 DNA follows: TGTGCCAGCAGTTCTGCGACAGGGACGGTTTACTATGGCTACACCTTC.

This sequence joins TRBV15 and TRBJ1-2; D remains ambiguous. Germline CDR1 and CDR2: LNHNV and YYDKDF (reference sequence). The CDR3 spans 14 residues. The germline V and J ends were trimmed by 0 bases and 1 base, with 6 bases remaining between them. CDR3 coding DNA: TGTGCCACCAGCAGAGATCGGGGTAACTATGGCTACACCTTC. This codes for CATSRDRGNYGYTF. Filled out from reference TRBV15 and TRBJ1-2, the complete variable domain reads DAMVIQNPRYQVTQFGKPVTLSCSQTLNHNVMYWYQQKSSQAPKLLFHYYDKDFNNEADTPDNFQSRRPNTSFCFLDIRSPGLGDTAMYLCATSRDRGNYGYTFGSGTRLTVV.

The chain carries TRBV5-4 and TRBJ1-1; D is unclear. The CDR3 is made up of 14 amino acids. V shed 0 bases and J shed 5 bases, with 11 bases lying between them. CDR1 is SGHNT, CDR2 YYREEE, per germline (reference sequence). The CDR3 coding sequence is TGTGCCAGCAGCTTGGATGTGGGGAGGACTGAAGCTTTCTTT. It specifies CASSLDVGRTEAFF. Supplemented by reference TRBV5-4 and TRBJ1-1, the full variable domain reads ETGVTQSPTHLIKTRGQQVTLRCSSQSGHNTVSWYQQALGQGPQFIFQYYREEENGRGNFPPRFSGLQFPNYSSELNVNALELDDSALYLCASSLDVGRTEAFFGQGTRLTVV.

The V gene is TRBV2, the J gene TRBJ1-5; D is perhaps TRBD1 (5 bases). V gave up 6 bases and J gave up 0 bases, with 12 bases separating them. Looked up from germline, CDR1 is SNHLY and CDR2 is FYNNEI. This CDR3 region has 15 residues. The chain's CDR3 is CASRGRGNSNQPQHF. The CDR3 DNA follows: TGTGCCAGCAGGGGTCGGGGGAATAGCAATCAGCCCCAGCATTTT. Full variable domain (outside the CDR3, taken from reference TRBV2 and TRBJ1-5): EPEVTQTPSHQVTQMGQEVILRCVPISNHLYFYWYRQILGQKVEFLVSFYNNEISEKSEIFDDQFSVERPDGSNFTLKIRSTKLEDSAMYFCASRGRGNSNQPQHFGDGTRLSIL.

The chain joins TRBV21-1 to TRBJ2-7; TRBD2 was called by the table and not checked on the DNA. TRBV21-1 is a recognized pseudogene. The CDR3 runs to 18 residues. The CDR3 protein is CASSKAGGLAELPYEQYF. DNA of the CDR3: TGTGCCAGCAGCAAAGCGGGAGGACTAGCGGAACTCCCCTACGAGCAGTACTTC.

The chain links TRBV5-1 to TRBJ1-2; no definite D call. CDR1 SGHRS and CDR2 YFSETQ come from the germline V gene. The CDR3 length is 16 residues. The V end lost 1 base, the J end lost 5 bases, and 18 bases lay between the germline ends. The DNA of the CDR3 is TGCGCCAGCAGCTTGTATGGTGGCGGGCTACCTTATGGCTACACCTTC. Translating it yields CASSLYGGGLPYGYTF.

The genes are TRBV7-2 and TRBJ1-4, with D unresolved. V shed 1 base and J shed 6 bases, with 15 bases lying between them. The CDR3 is 16 amino acids. Germline V lookup: CDR1 SGHTA, CDR2 FQGNSA. The DNA of the CDR3 is TGTGCCAGCAGCTTAGGTGTACAGCCGCTTGATGAAAAACTGTTTTTT. Protein sequence: CASSLGVQPLDEKLFF.

The rearrangement joins TRBV10-1 to TRBJ2-7, with 9 bases fitting TRBD1. Germline assignment: CDR1 WNHNN and CDR2 SYGVQD (reference sequence). The CDR3 runs 13 residues. Trimming cost V 10 bases and J 7 bases; bases outside gene matches: 11. The CDR3 bases are TGCGCCACCTTAGGGGACAGGGTCGGAGAGCAGTACTTC. It encodes CATLGDRVGEQYF.

J is TRBJ2-1 and V is TRBV28, with 12 bases identical to TRBD2. The V and J ends lost 5 bases and 1 base, in that order; junction bases with no gene match: 6. Germline V gene data show CDR1 as MDHEN and CDR2 as SYDVKM. The CDR3 spans 17 residues. The DNA of the CDR3 is TGTGCCAGCAGTAACCGACTAGCGGGAGTGTCCTACAATGAGCAGTTCTTC. It yields the protein CASSNRLAGVSYNEQFF.

The J gene is TRBJ1-4, the V gene TRBV18; D is ambiguous. This CDR3 spans 15 amino acids. Germline CDR1 is KGHSH and CDR2 is LQKENI. Trimming pared 3 bases from V and 0 bases from J, leaving 8 bases between. DNA of the CDR3: TGTGCCAGCTCACCGATGGGCTCAACTAATGAAAAACTGTTTTTT. Translation gives CASSPMGSTNEKLFF.

This chain joins TRBV5-6 and TRBJ2-4, with D possibly being TRBD1 (5 bases). The V gene lost 1 base and the J gene lost 0 bases, with 14 bases spanning the gap. Germline V gives CDR1 SGHDT, CDR2 YYEEEE. The CDR3 is 17 amino acids. CDR3 DNA sequence: TGTGCCAGCAGCTTGATAAAGACAGCCTTAGCCAAAAACATTCAGTACTTC. Its translation is CASSLIKTALAKNIQYF.

The V gene is TRBV7-2, the J gene TRBJ1-1; 8 positions match TRBD1. Germline CDR1 SGHTA, CDR2 FQGNSA. J was trimmed by 5 bases and V by 3 bases; bases with no gene match: 5. The CDR3 is 14 amino acids. This CDR3 is CASSFHDRGTEAFF. Here the CDR3 DNA reads TGTGCCAGCAGCTTCCACGACAGGGGAACTGAAGCTTTCTTT.

This clone was recorded once. The V call is TRBV28, the J call TRBJ2-1, with 8 bases aligning to TRBD2. This CDR3 is 12 amino acids long. Unmatched junction bases numbered 10, after V lost 6 bases and J lost 15 bases. Looked up from germline, CDR1 is MDHEN and CDR2 is SYDVKM. For the CDR3, the DNA is TGTGCCAGCAGGAGCGGGAGAAGGGATCCGTTCTTC. As protein: CASRSGRRDPFF.

The rearrangement uses TRBV5-1 and TRBJ2-1, with TRBD2 identical over 7 bases. This CDR3 is 16 amino acids long. Per the germline V gene, CDR1 is SGHRS and CDR2 is YFSETQ. V dropped 0 bases and J dropped 6; count of bases not matched to a gene: 9. The CDR3 spells CASSLGTSSPSNEQFF. CDR3 DNA: TGCGCCAGCAGCTTGGGGACTAGTTCCCCTTCCAATGAGCAGTTCTTC.

The chain is built from TRBV7-8 and TRBJ1-2, with D hard to call. The CDR3 is 13 residues long. With 2 bases removed from V and 3 bases from J, the gap between germline ends came to 7 bases. Germline CDR1 SGHVS, CDR2 FQNEAQ. The CDR3 region is CASSLSADYGYTF. The CDR3 DNA sequence: TGTGCCAGCAGCTTATCGGCGGACTATGGCTACACCTTC.

The V and J genes are TRBV30 and TRBJ1-6; TRBD1 is a possible D gene (6 bases). The CDR3 extends over 15 amino acids. Germline V CDR1 and CDR2: GTSNPN, SVGIG (reference sequence). Trimming removed 0 bases at V and 10 bases at J, with 16 bases between. In DNA, the CDR3 is TGTGCCTGGAGTGTGGGGGGGGGCCCGGGCTCACCCCTCCACTTT. Amino acids: CAWSVGGGPGSPLHF.

The chain's CDR3 is CANPGGCYEQYF. In DNA, the CDR3 is TGTGCCAATCCCGGGGGGTGCTACGAGCAGTACTTC. This chain uses TRBV5-3 with TRBJ2-7; 7 positions match TRBD2. TRBV5-3 has ORF status, its function being uncertain. The CDR3 is 12 residues long. V lost 9 bases and J lost 3; bases outside the gene matches: 6.

The CDR3 nucleotides are TGTGCCAGCAGCTTGCCCCTTGGCCCAGATACGCAGTATTTT. This sequence encodes CASSLPLGPDTQYF. V is TRBV5-4 and J is TRBJ2-3; D ambiguous. V lost 1 base and J 4 bases, leaving 10 bases between the germline ends. The CDR3 is made up of 14 amino acids. Germline CDR1 SGHNT, CDR2 YYREEE (reference sequence).

In nucleotides, the CDR3 is TGTGCCAGCAGTGAAATGGGGGCAGCTTATTCACCCCTCCACTTT. As protein: CASSEMGAAYSPLHF. V gene TRBV2 combines with J gene TRBJ1-6; D might be TRBD1 (6 bases). V was trimmed by 2 bases and J by 8 bases, leaving 13 bases between them. Germline V gene data show CDR1 as SNHLY and CDR2 as FYNNEI. This CDR3 has 15 residues.